Reported below is one T cell receptor (beta chain). This sample was included in a study of blood T cell repertoires in COVID-19. Study-wide context: Researchers got acute and convalescent COVID-19 samples from the United States, Italy and Spain. Sources were T cells, B-cell-depleted T cells, or PBMCs; the material itself was cDNA or gDNA.

CDR1 is SGHTA, CDR2 FQGNSA, per germline. This CDR3 has 14 amino acids. V lost 5 bases and J lost 7; bases outside the gene matches: 8. As originally analysed: The assay estimated nucleated cells by amplifying reference gene primers. Sequenced by immunoSEQ multiplex PCR; TCRdb stores in-frame clones only, minus some. V, J and clone size are those of that table, while D and trimming were read from the DNA. Of some 180,000 clones in the sample, approximately 83% were seen once. The chain is built from TRBV7-2 and TRBJ2-7, with 10 bases lining up with TRBD1. Sequenced material: peripheral blood. This TCR was sampled from a man aged 65 to 85 with active or convalescent COVID-19. The CDR3 DNA follows: TGTGCCAGCAGCAGGGGGGACAGGGGCGGGGAGCAGTACTTC. This translates into CASSRGDRGGEQYF.